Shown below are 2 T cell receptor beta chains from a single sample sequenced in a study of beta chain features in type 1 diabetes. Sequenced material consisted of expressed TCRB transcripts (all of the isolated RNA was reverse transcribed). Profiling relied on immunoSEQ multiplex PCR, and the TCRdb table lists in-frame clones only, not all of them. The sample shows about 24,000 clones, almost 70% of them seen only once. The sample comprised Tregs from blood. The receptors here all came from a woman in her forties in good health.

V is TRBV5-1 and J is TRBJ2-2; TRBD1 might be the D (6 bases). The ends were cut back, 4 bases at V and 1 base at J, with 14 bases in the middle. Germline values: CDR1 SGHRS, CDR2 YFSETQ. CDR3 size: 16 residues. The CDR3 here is CASSPNRVLNTGELFF. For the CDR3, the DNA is TGCGCCAGCAGCCCGAACAGGGTATTGAACACCGGGGAGCTGTTTTTT. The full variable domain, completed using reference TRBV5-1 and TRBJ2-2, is KAGVTQTPRYLIKTRGQQVTLSCSPISGHRSVSWYQQTPGQGLQFLFEYFSETQRNKGNFPGRFSGRQFSNSRSEMNVSTLELGDSALYLCASSPNRVLNTGELFFGEGSRLTVL.

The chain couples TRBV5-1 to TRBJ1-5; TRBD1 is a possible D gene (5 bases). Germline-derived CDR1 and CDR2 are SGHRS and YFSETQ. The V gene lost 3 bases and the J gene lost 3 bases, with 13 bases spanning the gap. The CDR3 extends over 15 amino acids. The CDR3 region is CASSSIPGNNQPQHF. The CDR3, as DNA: TGCGCCAGCAGCTCCATTCCAGGGAACAATCAGCCCCAGCATTTT.